What follows are 21 T cell receptor beta chains derived from one specimen sequenced in a study of T cells of healthy individuals. TCRdb reprocessed the 5' RACE reads via MiXCR and lists one record per CDR3 protein. The sample holds around 80,000 distinct CDR3 sequences, more than 4.5% seen once. These receptors originate from a female donor in good health.

V and J are TRBV18 and TRBJ1-1; D possibly corresponds to TRBD1 (6 bases). Germline lookup yields CDR1 KGHSH and CDR2 LQKENI. The CDR3 extends over 16 amino acids. The V end lost 6 bases, the J end lost 1 base, and 18 bases lay between the germline ends. CDR3 sequence (DNA): TGTGCCAGCTCCCGCGGTGGGGGCCGTTCGAACACTGAAGCTTTCTTT. It translates to CASSRGGGRSNTEAFF. Filled out from reference TRBV18 and TRBJ1-1, the complete variable domain reads NAGVMQNPRHLVRRRGQEARLRCSPMKGHSHVYWYRQLPEEGLKFMVYLQKENIIDESGMPKERFSAEFPKEGPSILRIQQVVRGDSAAYFCASSRGGGRSNTEAFFGQGTRLTVV.

This clonotype showed up many times. This chain uses TRBV3-1 with TRBJ2-4, with D possibly being TRBD2 (6 bases). Trimming shortened V by 3 bases and J by 3 bases, and 12 bases separated the two germline ends. The germline gives CDR1 LGHDT, CDR2 YNNKEL (reference sequence). This CDR3 region has 15 residues. CDR3 DNA: TGTGCCAGCAGCCAGGAGGGACTCCTCAAAAACATTCAGTACTTC. Translated, it gives CASSQEGLLKNIQYF. Filled out from reference TRBV3-1 and TRBJ2-4, the complete variable domain reads DTAVSQTPKYLVTQMGNDKSIKCEQNLGHDTMYWYKQDSKKFLKIMFSYNNKELIINETVPNRFSPKSPDKAHLNLHINSLELGDSAVYFCASSQEGLLKNIQYFGAGTRLSVL.

The rearrangement links TRBV7-9 to TRBJ2-1, with 9 bases that match TRBD1. There are 21 residues in the CDR3. Germline V gene sequence: CDR1 SEHNR, CDR2 FQNEAQ (reference sequence). Trimming removed 7 bases from V and 4 bases from J; junction bases left unmatched: 26. The CDR3 nucleotides are TGTGCCAGCACCCACTATCGGAGTTCCGGGACAGGGCGTTTCTATTACAATGAGCAGTTCTTC. Amino acids: CASTHYRSSGTGRFYYNEQFF.

The table lists this clonotype with many counts. The chain couples TRBV6-5 to TRBJ2-5; 8 bases align to TRBD1. The CDR3 runs 14 residues. Germline V gene lookup returns CDR1 MNHEY and CDR2 SVGAGI. The trim removed 5 bases at V and 2 bases at J, leaving 4 bases unmatched. CDR3 in amino acids: CASSRQGSQETQYF. The CDR3 DNA reads TGTGCCAGCAGTCGACAGGGGAGTCAAGAGACCCAGTACTTC.

This clonotype was picked up a small number of times. The chain employs TRBV5-4 and TRBJ1-1; the D gene is possibly TRBD1 (5 bases). The CDR3 extends over 15 amino acids. Trimming cost V 7 bases and J 2 bases, with 18 bases left between them. CDR1 is SGHNT, CDR2 YYREEE, per germline (reference sequence). The CDR3 DNA is TGTGCCAGCCGCGAGTTTGGGGGTTCAAACACTGAAGCTTTCTTT. It specifies CASREFGGSNTEAFF.

The chain employs TRBV28 and TRBJ1-5; 7 bases map to TRBD1. This CDR3 contains 13 residues. Losses at the gene ends were 6 bases for V and 4 bases for J; bases not matched to a gene: 3. Germline-derived CDR1 and CDR2 are MDHEN and SYDVKM. CDR3 amino acids: CASSKTGNQPQHF. CDR3 DNA sequence: TGTGCCAGCAGCAAGACAGGGAATCAGCCCCAGCATTTT.

This clonotype was found many times. The V and J genes are TRBV5-8 and TRBJ2-3; D gene uncertain. V lost 1 base to trimming and J lost 3 bases, with 12 bases between them. The germline gives CDR1 SGHTS, CDR2 YDEGEE. The length of the CDR3 is 15 residues. CDR3 sequence (DNA): TGTGCCAGCAGCTTGACCCACAGAGGTACAGATACGCAGTATTTT. The encoded protein is CASSLTHRGTDTQYF.

There are a few counts of this clonotype. The rearrangement uses TRBV14 and TRBJ1-1, with D uncertain. The CDR3 has 11 residues. Looked up from germline, CDR1 is SGHDN and CDR2 is FVKESK. The V gene lost 1 base and the J gene lost 10 bases, with 7 bases spanning the gap. The CDR3 protein is CASSQGHRAFF. DNA of the CDR3: TGTGCCAGCAGCCAAGGGCATAGAGCTTTCTTT. The full variable domain, in which reference TRBV14 and TRBJ1-1 provide the parts outside the CDR3, is EAGVTQFPSHSVIEKGQTVTLRCDPISGHDNLYWYRRVMGKEIKFLLHFVKESKQDESGMPNNRFLAERTGGTYSTLKVQPAELEDSGVYFCASSQGHRAFFGQGTRLTVV.

This clonotype was observed many times. The gene calls are TRBV27 and TRBJ2-1, with D perhaps TRBD2 (6 bases). Trimming stripped 4 bases from V and 9 bases from J, with 19 bases between. This CDR3 region has 15 residues. Germline assignment: CDR1 MNHEY and CDR2 SMNVEV (reference sequence). The CDR3 protein is CASSYLGLGGSEQFF. CDR3 DNA sequence: TGTGCCAGCAGTTATTTGGGACTTGGTGGCAGTGAGCAGTTCTTC.

There are many counts of this clonotype. V gene TRBV27 combines with J gene TRBJ2-6, with D hard to call. Germline CDR1 reads MNHEY; CDR2 reads SMNVEV (reference sequence). The germline V and J ends were trimmed by 5 bases and 0 bases, with 11 bases remaining between them. The CDR3 contains 16 residues. Here the CDR3 reads CASSPPWPSGANVLTF. Here the CDR3 DNA reads TGTGCCAGCAGTCCGCCATGGCCCTCTGGGGCCAACGTCCTGACTTTC. The full variable domain, rest sourced from reference TRBV27 and TRBJ2-6, is EAQVTQNPRYLITVTGKKLTVTCSQNMNHEYMSWYRQDPGLGLRQIYYSMNVEVTDKGDVPEGYKVSRKEKRNFPLILESPSPNQTSLYFCASSPPWPSGANVLTFGAGSRLTVL.

This clonotype was observed at least ten times. V is TRBV5-6 and J is TRBJ1-1, with 7 bases aligning to TRBD1. This CDR3 is 16 amino acids long. The junction had 6 bases not matched to a gene; V was cut back by 0 bases and J by 1 base. Looked up from germline, CDR1 is SGHDT and CDR2 is YYEEEE. CDR3 residues: CASSLARDSSNTEAFF. The CDR3 nucleotides read TGTGCCAGCAGCTTGGCCCGGGACAGCTCGAACACTGAAGCTTTCTTT.

This clonotype was counted at least ten times. The chain links TRBV5-4 to TRBJ1-2, with D uncertain. The CDR3 contains 12 residues. Trimming stripped 10 bases from V and 1 base from J, with 11 bases between. Germline CDR1 SGHNT, CDR2 YYREEE (reference sequence). CDR3 in DNA: TGTGCCGCAACCGGGGATAACTATGGCTACACCTTC. Protein sequence: CAATGDNYGYTF. The full variable domain, with the rest looked up from reference TRBV5-4 and TRBJ1-2, is ETGVTQSPTHLIKTRGQQVTLRCSSQSGHNTVSWYQQALGQGPQFIFQYYREEENGRGNFPPRFSGLQFPNYSSELNVNALELDDSALYLCAATGDNYGYTFGSGTRLTVV.

This clonotype was seen repeatedly, ten times or more. The genes are TRBV4-3 and TRBJ1-1; weak D call: TRBD1 (6 bases). Trimming stripped 1 base from V and 6 bases from J, with 12 bases between. The CDR3 is 14 amino acids. CDR1 and CDR2 (germline): LGHNA, YSLEER. The CDR3 sequence: CASSQGSRGSEAFF. CDR3 coding DNA: TGCGCCAGCAGCCAAGGCTCCAGGGGATCTGAAGCTTTCTTT.

This clonotype was picked up many times. The genes are TRBV20-1 and TRBJ2-2; D ambiguous. V was cut by 0 bases and J by 6 bases, with 8 bases left in between. Germline V gene data show CDR1 as DFQATT and CDR2 as SNEGSKA (reference sequence). The CDR3 runs 13 residues. The CDR3 is CSAREQWAGELFF. In DNA, the CDR3 is TGCAGTGCTAGAGAACAGTGGGCCGGGGAGCTGTTTTTT.

This clonotype was detected many times. This sequence joins TRBV14 and TRBJ2-5, with D hard to call. Per the germline V gene, CDR1 is SGHDN and CDR2 is FVKESK. The CDR3 loop spans 14 amino acids. Trimming stripped 0 bases from V and 4 bases from J, with 9 bases between. This CDR3 is CASSQEKWRETQYF. The CDR3, as DNA: TGTGCCAGCAGCCAAGAGAAGTGGCGAGAGACCCAGTACTTC.

The chain couples TRBV7-2 to TRBJ2-5, with TRBD2 as a possible D gene (5 bases). The ends were cut back, 1 base at V and 5 bases at J, with 14 bases in the middle. Per the germline V gene, CDR1 is SGHTA and CDR2 is FQGNSA. The CDR3 loop spans 15 amino acids. DNA for the CDR3: TGTGCCAGCAGCTTAGTAGGGCTAGCTCAGGAGACCCAGTACTTC. Protein product: CASSLVGLAQETQYF.

This clonotype was detected a few times. The CDR3 DNA sequence: TGCAGCGTTGGGTTCTCTGGGGCCAACGTCCTGACTTTC. It translates to CSVGFSGANVLTF. V and J are TRBV29-1 and TRBJ2-6, with D unresolved. Germline assignment: CDR1 SQVTM and CDR2 ANQGSEA. CDR3 length: 13 residues. V lost 4 bases and J 0 bases, leaving 4 bases between the germline ends.

This clonotype was observed a handful of times. This chain's CDR3 is CASRGGGSSYNEQFF. For the CDR3, the DNA is TGTGCCAGCAGGGGCGGGGGGAGCTCCTACAATGAGCAGTTCTTC. This chain uses TRBV27 with TRBJ2-1; 8 bases match TRBD2. Losses at the gene ends were 6 bases for V and 0 bases for J; bases not matched to a gene: 4. The CDR3 totals 15 residues. CDR1 MNHEY and CDR2 SMNVEV come from the germline V gene (reference sequence).

This clonotype was observed many times. This rearrangement joins TRBV5-4 to TRBJ1-2, with 8 nucleotides matching TRBD1. V was pared by 4 bases and J by 6 bases, with 5 bases of the junction left unmatched. CDR3 length: 13 residues. CDR1 is SGHNT and CDR2 is YYREEE in the germline V gene (reference sequence). The CDR3 DNA is TGTGCCAGCAGCCGGACAGGGAACGATGGCTACACCTTC. Its protein is CASSRTGNDGYTF.

V usage is TRBV19 and J usage is TRBJ1-5, with 7 bases lining up with TRBD1. Germline-derived CDR1 and CDR2 are LNHDA and SQIVND (reference sequence). This CDR3 is 17 amino acids long. Germline trimming cut 4 bases from V and 9 bases from J; bases unmatched to any gene: 18. DNA for the CDR3: TGTGCCAGTAGTACCCCGCCTGACAGGGTCCATAATTGGCCCCAGCATTTT. It yields the protein CASSTPPDRVHNWPQHF.

This clonotype was counted ten times or more. V gene TRBV6-2 or TRBV6-3 combines with J gene TRBJ2-2; D unresolved. V lost 5 bases to trimming and J lost 8 bases, with 6 bases between them. The CDR3 is 11 residues long. The germline V gene has CDR1 MNHEY and CDR2 SVGEGT. The CDR3 here is CASSPRGELFF. The CDR3 nucleotides are TGTGCCAGCAGTCCGAGAGGGGAGCTGTTTTTT.